This T cell receptor (beta chain) originates from a study of blood T cells in healthy people across ages (dated by TCRdb to 2014 to 2015). Study-level background: In model experiments, template switching captured roughly one uniquely barcoded TCR beta cDNA molecule for every two T cells. Two additional independent replicas of 1 million unique cDNA reads from the same blood draw were analyzed for two donors (one aged 18 to 30 and one aged 80 or older). The study measured age-related changes in TCR beta repertoire diversity using deep sequencing normalized with unique cDNA molecular identifiers. The donors were split into four age groups: young (average 16 years), middle-aged (about 40), aged (about 56) and long-lived (under 90). To avoid experimental bias, donors of different ages were distributed randomly across sequencing lanes.

There are a few counts of this clonotype. Its antigen remains undetermined. Per-nucleotide qualities are absent, and no much larger clonotype sits a single base away. The donors were a few dozen Caucasian individuals from Russia, aged about 6 to 95 years, who were systemically healthy. Roughly 9 milliliters of peripheral blood were drawn from each donor into EDTA-treated Vacutainer tubes. Ficoll-Paque density-gradient centrifugation was used to isolate PBMCs, with at least 6.5 million per sample. Total RNA was extracted from PBMCs with Trizol reagent, with at least 6 micrograms obtained per sample. The percentages of naive CD45RAhigh/CD27high T cells were determined by flow cytometry on a PBMC aliquot from every donor. V is cut by 1 base and J by 5 bases, and the space between the germline ends is 13 bases. From the cysteine through the phenylalanine, the CDR3 covers 15 amino acids. Of the read, only the CDR3 DNA is kept; its 45 bases are in frame from base 1. The germline V gene provides CDR1 SGHAT and CDR2 FQNNGV.

Receptor amplification or capture employed 5' RACE. The second PCR ran for about 6 to 11 cycles and used a J-beta primer mix along with a sample-barcoded 5' primer. A template-switch 5' adaptor carrying 12 random nucleotides introduced a unique molecular identifier onto each TCR beta cDNA molecule. At least 2.5 million CDR3-containing paired-end reads were obtained from each sample. The Mint cDNA synthesis kit, primed by a TRBC-specific oligonucleotide, was used to synthesize first-strand cDNA from all RNA. Following uracil-DNA glycosylase treatment, all cDNA underwent a first 18-cycle PCR with the universal primers M1SS and BC2_uni_R. As for the original processing: Normalization of each sample was performed by random selection of 1 million high-quality reads, each carrying a distinct molecular identifier. Reads sharing molecular identifiers were discarded rather than binned into consensus sequences. MiTCR, set to a Q25 quality threshold and the strictest error-elimination algorithm, was used for CDR3 identification, clonotype clustering and error correction. Lower-bound total TCR beta diversity was estimated with a nonparametric unseen species model using Euler transformation. Starting from the raw public reads, TCRdb applied fastp trimming at Q25, assembled clones with MiXCR and retained in-frame beta chains. Rows with one shared CDR3 protein collapse into an entry with the most common genes and DNA. The authors' filters were not applied to this entry. For this sample the table gives 1,800,000 or so distinct CDR3 sequences, of which roughly two fifths were detected only once. Of the sample, 23% is held by the ten largest clones.

Results and caveats for the whole study, not just this receptor: Estimates of total diversity based on one million sequenced T cells were considered lower bounds and underestimates. Because donor CMV infection status was unknown, age-related changes in expanded clonotypes were potentially confounded. Observed TCR beta diversity per million T cells fell roughly linearly with age, and a significant reduction was already apparent by age approximately 40. Compared with the aged group, more naive CD4+ T cells, fewer expanded clones and increased TCR diversity were shown by the long-lived group, suggesting age selection. Since profiling was done on bulk unsorted PBMCs, naive and antigen-experienced compartments could not be conclusively compared. The percentage of naive T cells measured by flow cytometry correlated strongly with observed TCR beta diversity.

The source material was blood. The rearranged chain carries TRBV11-2 and TRBJ2-3, with a weak D call of TRBD2 (7 bases match). This TCR was recovered from a human donor in good health. CDR3 loop: CASSLGGGEGDTQYF. The DNA is as follows: TGTGCCAGCAGCTTAGGAGGGGGGGAGGGAGATACGCAGTATTTT.